The 28 T cell receptor beta chains listed next were all sequenced from one sample in a study of tumor and adjacent non-tumor tissue in lung cancer. Three rounds of nested PCR, following a modified ARM-PCR protocol, produced the TCRbeta library. TCRdb processed the multiplex PCR reads anew with MiXCR; each CDR3 protein has one entry. This sample carries approximately 150,000 distinct CDR3 sequences, approximately 70% of them seen once, and the ten largest clones take about 20%. This sample's RNA came from whole unsorted tissue. The sample consisted of lung tumor tissue. The receptor set was obtained from a man between 60 and 75 years old with small cell lung cancer.

Details on this clonotype: Germline is not matched at one junction end, which may reflect a read error. The chain has TRBV6-1 and TRBJ1-5; D gene unclear. This CDR3 contains 16 residues. Germline loops: CDR1 MNHNS, CDR2 SASEGT. CDR3 sequence reads: CAISEANMIWDQPQHF. The CDR3 DNA reads TGTGCCATCAGTGAAGCCAACATGATATGGGATCAGCCCCAGCATTTT.

The chain carries TRBV29-1 and TRBJ2-5; weak D call: TRBD2 (5 bases). V lost 1 base and J 4 bases, leaving 7 bases between the germline ends. The germline V gene encodes CDR1 SQVTM and CDR2 ANQGSEA. CDR3 size: 12 residues. The CDR3 is CSVEVSAETQYF. CDR3 in DNA: TGCAGCGTTGAAGTTAGCGCAGAGACCCAGTACTTC. The variable domain in full, with the rest retrieved from reference TRBV29-1 and TRBJ2-5, is SAVISQKPSRDICQRGTSLTIQCQVDSQVTMMFWYRQQPGQSLTLIATANQGSEATYESGFVIDKFPISRPNLTFSTLTVSNMSPEDSSIYLCSVEVSAETQYFGPGTRLLVL.

The genes are TRBV6-5 and TRBJ2-3, with 9 positions matching TRBD2. This CDR3 has 18 residues. Germline values: CDR1 MNHEY, CDR2 SVGAGI. The V segment lost 5 bases and the J segment 3 bases; nucleotides outside the gene matches: 15. CDR3 protein: CASSALTSGLQRTDTQYF. The CDR3 DNA follows: TGTGCCAGCAGTGCCTTAACTAGCGGGCTACAGAGGACAGATACGCAGTATTTT.

In nucleotides, the CDR3 is TGCGCCAGCAGCCTCTCCAGGGTCTCTGGAAACACCATATATTTT. This gives the protein CASSLSRVSGNTIYF. The genes are TRBV5-1 and TRBJ1-3; D possibly corresponds to TRBD1 (5 bases). Trimming stripped 4 bases from V and 0 bases from J, with 11 bases between. The V gene's germline CDR1 is SGHRS and CDR2 YFSETQ. The CDR3 runs 15 residues.

This chain connects TRBV4-1 to TRBJ1-2; D unclear. Germline assignment: CDR1 MGHRA and CDR2 YSYEKL. The CDR3 sequence is 17 residues long. Trimming removed 0 bases from V and 3 bases from J, with 17 bases in between. In DNA form, the CDR3 reads TGCGCCAGCAGCCAAGATAGGGTCACCAACCGCCACTATGGCTACACCTTC. Translating it yields CASSQDRVTNRHYGYTF.

The rearrangement uses TRBV11-2 and TRBJ2-1; D possibly corresponds to TRBD1 (6 bases). Looked up from germline, CDR1 is SGHAT and CDR2 is FQNNGV. V shed 3 bases and J shed 4 bases, with 13 bases lying between them. This CDR3 contains 15 residues. The CDR3 here is CASSLASGTYNEQFF. In nucleotides, the CDR3 is TGTGCCAGCAGCTTGGCTAGTGGGACATACAATGAGCAGTTCTTC.

The rearrangement uses TRBV6-2 or TRBV6-3 and TRBJ2-7; D is unclear. The germline V gene encodes CDR1 MNHEY and CDR2 SVGEGT. This CDR3 has 16 residues. DNA of the CDR3: TGTGCCAGCAGACCCCACGCAGCCACTAAGACCTACGAGCAGTGCGTC. Translating gives CASRPHAATKTYEQCV.

The chain carries TRBV20-1 and TRBJ2-7, with D perhaps assigned TRBD1 or TRBD2 (5 bases each). The CDR3 spans 15 residues. Germline assignment: CDR1 DFQATT and CDR2 SNEGSKA (reference sequence). Trimming cost V 3 bases and J 9 bases, with 24 bases left between them. CDR3 in DNA: TGCAGTGCTAGTTTGTCGGGACGGCTATCCTACAGGCAGTACTTC. Translation gives CSASLSGRLSYRQYF.

The sample holds one count of this clonotype. Its ends do not fully match the called genes, so a read error is possible. The V and J genes are TRBV12-3 or TRBV12-4 and TRBJ1-5, with a possible D match to TRBD1 (5 bases). The CDR3 is 19 amino acids. The CDR3 here is CASSLELFSQGASDQPQHF. CDR3 nucleotides: TGTGCCAGTAGTTTAGAATTATTTTCGCAGGGTGCGAGCGATCAGCCCCAGCATTTT.

This clonotype was detected once. One junction end disagrees with the germline gene, perhaps due to a read error. The chain joins TRBV20-1 to TRBJ1-2; D unresolved. Germline CDR1 DFQATT, CDR2 SNEGSKA (reference sequence). The CDR3 loop spans 13 amino acids. This CDR3 reads CNAGPDGFYGYTF. CDR3 bases: TGCAATGCTGGACCGGACGGATTCTATGGCTACACCTTC.

Concerning this clonotype: Since a much larger clone is just one base distant, this may be a read error. This chain connects TRBV6-1 to TRBJ1-5; D is possibly TRBD1 (6 bases). The CDR3 sequence is 16 residues long. Trimming removed 7 bases at V and 2 bases at J, with 18 bases between. CDR1 and CDR2 (germline): MNHNS, SASEGT. This CDR3 reads CASIRKGESGNQPQHF. CDR3 nucleotides: TGTGCCAGCATCCGAAAGGGGGAAAGTGGCAATCAGCCCCAGCATTTT.

The sample holds many counts of this clonotype. The chain carries TRBV29-1 and TRBJ2-5; 8 nucleotides match TRBD1. The CDR3 length is 14 residues. V shed 2 bases, J shed 5 bases, and the junction held 7 bases outside the gene matches. The V gene's germline CDR1 is SQVTM and CDR2 ANQGSEA. In nucleotides, the CDR3 is TGCAGCGTTGAACGCAGGGGGCGCGGCGAGACCCAGTACTTC. As protein: CSVERRGRGETQYF.

Remarks on this clonotype: At one end, the junction sequence differs from germline, possibly due to a read error. The chain links TRBV11-2 to TRBJ2-2; TRBD2 matches at 9 bases. The CDR3 runs to 19 residues. CDR1 is SGHAT, CDR2 FQNNGV, per germline. The chain's CDR3 is CASNPGTGGRAINTGDLFF. Written as DNA, the CDR3 is TGTGCCAGCAACCCTGGGACTGGCGGGAGGGCCATAAACACCGGGGATCTGTTTTTT.

Points on this clonotype: Germline and junction disagree at one end, which may indicate a read error. This rearrangement joins TRBV20-1 to TRBJ2-2, with 7 positions matching TRBD2. The CDR3 covers 14 residues. CDR1 is DFQATT, CDR2 SNEGSKA, per germline (reference sequence). In DNA, the CDR3 is TGCAGTGCTAGCCCCGGACTAGTTTCCGGGGAGCGGTTTTTT. This encodes CSASPGLVSGERFF.

This clonotype came up once. The junction shows a germline mismatch at one end, possibly a read error. V and J are TRBV12-3 or TRBV12-4 and TRBJ1-2; weak D call: TRBD1 (5 bases). The CDR3 extends over 16 amino acids. CDR3 DNA sequence: TGTGCCAGCAGTTTAGTTTGGGCCAGGGACGACTATGGCTTCACCTTC. This encodes CASSLVWARDDYGFTF.

This clonotype was counted once. The genes are TRBV24-1 and TRBJ2-7; D is unclear. The CDR3 runs to 15 residues. Germline lookup yields CDR1 KGHDR and CDR2 SFDVKD. The V end was cut by 5 bases, the J end by 4 bases, with 17 bases between. The CDR3 loop is CATSAPGSFPYEQYV. In DNA, the CDR3 is TGTGCCACCAGTGCCCCCGGGTCGTTCCCGTACGAGCAGTACGTC.

As for this clonotype: This sequence may be a read error, since a much larger clone differs from it by one base. The J gene is TRBJ2-2, the V gene TRBV6-2 or TRBV6-3, with 8 bases matching TRBD2. Germline-derived CDR1 and CDR2 are MNHEY and SVGEGT. V lost 11 bases, J lost 7 bases, and 12 bases stayed unmatched. This CDR3 spans 14 amino acids. This chain's CDR3 is CACGLAGGGGELFF. Here the CDR3 DNA reads TGTGCCTGCGGCCTAGCGGGTGGTGGCGGGGAGCTGTTTTTT.

V usage is TRBV10-3 and J usage is TRBJ2-5, with TRBD2 identical over 9 bases. This CDR3 is 18 amino acids long. CDR1 is ENHRY and CDR2 is SYGVKD in the germline V gene. With 2 bases clipped from V and 0 bases from J, the junction kept 10 bases outside the gene matches. The CDR3 coding sequence is TGTGCCATCAGTGAGCCCCCGACTAGCGGTTCGTACCAAGAGACCCAGTACTTC. As protein: CAISEPPTSGSYQETQYF.

This clonotype was detected once. It may be a read error: a sequence one base away is much more abundant. The V and J genes are TRBV6-1 and TRBJ2-2; D gene ambiguous. This CDR3 contains 12 residues. Trimming removed 7 bases at V and 7 bases at J, with 10 bases between. Germline lookup yields CDR1 MNHNS and CDR2 SASEGT. CDR3 protein: CASTSAIGELFF. The CDR3 bases are TGTGCCAGCACCTCGGCGATCGGGGAGCTGTTTTTT.

Only a few counts were recorded for this clonotype. A much larger clone lies a single base off, so this may be a read error. The chain combines TRBV20-1 with TRBJ1-5; 7 bases are a match to TRBD1. Germline V CDR1 and CDR2: DFQATT, SNEGSKA (reference sequence). CDR3 length: 14 residues. Losses at the gene ends were 7 bases for V and 4 bases for J; bases not matched to a gene: 10. CDR3 amino acids: CSGSGQRWNQPQHF. In DNA, the CDR3 is TGCAGTGGTTCGGGACAGAGATGGAATCAGCCCCAGCATTTT.

Ten or more counts support this clonotype. One end of the junction does not line up with germline, which may come from a read error. J is TRBJ2-5 and V is TRBV5-1, with D uncertain. The germline CDR1 and CDR2 sequences are SGHRS and YFSETQ. The CDR3 extends over 15 amino acids. CDR3 sequence reads: CASSLDGSYQETQYF. Written as DNA, the CDR3 is TGCGCCAGCAGTTTGGACGGGTCGTACCAAGAGACCCAGTACTTC.

As concerns this clonotype: The CDR3 carries no conserved terminal phenylalanine or tryptophan, so it likely arises from a read error. V and J are TRBV6-5 and TRBJ1-1; 7 nucleotides line up with TRBD1. The CDR3 consists of 16 residues. Germline V lookup: CDR1 MNHEY, CDR2 SVGAGI. CDR3 in amino acids: CANSPRQGVGNTEAFS. CDR3 nucleotide sequence: TGTGCCAACAGTCCTCGGCAGGGGGTGGGGAACACTGAAGCTTTCTCT.

Worth noting for this clonotype: The CDR3 ends on some other residue instead of the conserved phenylalanine or tryptophan, so this is likely a read error. The genes are TRBV20-1 and TRBJ2-7, with D possibly matching TRBD1 (5 bases). CDR1 and CDR2 (germline): DFQATT, SNEGSKA (reference sequence). The CDR3 extends over 16 amino acids. Trimming took 2 bases from V and 3 from J, leaving 20 bases between them. CDR3 in DNA: TGCAGTGCTAGACAAATAGGGGCGTCGGGTTACTACGAGCAGTACATC. It codes for CSARQIGASGYYEQYI.

The rearrangement links TRBV12-3 or TRBV12-4 to TRBJ2-3; TRBD1 agrees at 10 bases. V lost 5 bases to trimming and J lost 8 bases; unmatched junction nucleotides: 10. The CDR3 runs 15 residues. This CDR3 is CASSPGGQGRSTQYF. CDR3 coding DNA: TGTGCCAGCAGTCCCGGGGGACAGGGGCGAAGTACGCAGTATTTT.

The chain has TRBV20-1 and TRBJ2-1; tentatively, D is TRBD1 or TRBD2 (5 bases each). Between the trimmed V and J ends, which lost 3 bases and 5 bases, there was a span of 11 bases. The CDR3 length is 13 residues. The germline V gene has CDR1 DFQATT and CDR2 SNEGSKA (reference sequence). The DNA of the CDR3 is TGCAGTGCTAGTGTGGGGGTGGACAATGAGCAGTTCTTC. Protein: CSASVGVDNEQFF.

This clonotype was picked up one time. The J gene is TRBJ1-4, the V gene TRBV20-1; TRBD1 aligns across 7 bases. The V segment lost 1 base and the J segment 0 bases; nucleotides outside the gene matches: 11. The CDR3 contains 18 residues. The germline gives CDR1 DFQATT, CDR2 SNEGSKA (reference sequence). As DNA, the CDR3 is TGCAGTGCTAGAGGGGTCAGGAAGGGGGCGACAACTAATGAAAAACTGTTTTTT. Translated, it gives CSARGVRKGATTNEKLFF.

The chain is built from TRBV11-3 and TRBJ2-4; D call uncertain. The V gene's germline CDR1 is SGHNT and CDR2 YENEEA. Trimming left V 8 bases short and J 8 bases short, with 13 bases between. CDR3 size: 12 residues. CDR3 sequence: CASGVESYIQYF. The CDR3 DNA reads as TGTGCCAGCGGCGTAGAATCTTACATTCAGTACTTC.

Notes on this clonotype: A read error may produce the germline difference seen at one junction end. The rearrangement joins TRBV6-6 to TRBJ2-7; 10 nucleotides match TRBD2. Germline lookup yields CDR1 MNHNY and CDR2 SVGAGI (reference sequence). CDR3 length: 16 amino acids. This CDR3 reads CTSRNLAGVAKYEQYF. DNA for the CDR3: TGTACCAGCAGAAACCTAGCGGGAGTAGCAAAGTACGAGCAGTACTTC.